The 30 T cell receptor beta chains below all came from one sample that was sequenced in a study of shared clonotypes between healthy human individuals. Some clones are missing from TCRdb's copy, which holds only in-frame ones; the method was immunoSEQ multiplex PCR. The data hold roughly 2.4 million clones, with approximately 95% observed a single time. Source material: naive CD4+ T cells sorted from blood. The sample's subset: CD45RA+ positively selected. Receptors were obtained from a man aged 18 to 30 in good health.

CDR3 sequence (DNA): TGTGCTAGTGCCAGACCGGGACCAATGTATCAGCCCCAGCATTTT. Its protein is CASARPGPMYQPQHF. The V call is TRBV12-5, the J call TRBJ1-5; possible D gene TRBD1, 5 bases. This CDR3 contains 15 residues. V was pared by 7 bases and J by 5 bases, with 18 bases between. CDR1 is LGHNT and CDR2 is FRNRAP in the germline V gene.

The chain uses TRBV11-2 and TRBJ1-1; no definite D call. V lost 4 bases and J 3 bases, leaving 9 bases between the germline ends. This CDR3 is 13 amino acids long. CDR1 and CDR2 (germline): SGHAT, FQNNGV. The CDR3 DNA is TGTGCCAGCAGCTCGAGAATCGACACTGAAGCTTTCTTT. It codes for CASSSRIDTEAFF.

The rearrangement joins TRBV6-5 to TRBJ1-1, with D unclear. Germline-derived CDR1 and CDR2 are MNHEY and SVGAGI. This CDR3 contains 13 residues. V lost 5 bases and J lost 10, with 17 bases in between. Written as DNA, the CDR3 is TGTGCCAGCAGTAGGGATGGGCGGAACGGAGCTTTCTTT. Residues: CASSRDGRNGAFF.

As concerns this clone: This specimen includes other DNA sequences encoding the same CDR3. The rearrangement uses TRBV19 and TRBJ2-7; TRBD1 matches 8 bases. The CDR3 covers 12 residues. The germline V gene has CDR1 LNHDA and CDR2 SQIVND (reference sequence). Unmatched junction bases numbered 2, after V lost 6 bases and J lost 4 bases. The DNA for the CDR3 is TGTGCCAGTAGCGACAGGGGTTACGAGCAGTACTTC. Translation: CASSDRGYEQYF.

The chain links TRBV10-3 to TRBJ2-1; D is ambiguous. Germline CDR1 and CDR2: ENHRY and SYGVKD. Trimming took 5 bases from V and 7 from J, leaving 15 bases between them. This CDR3 is 14 amino acids long. The CDR3 bases are TGTGCCATCAGTTTGTCCGAGGCCCTGAATGAGCAGTTCTTC. This gives the protein CAISLSEALNEQFF.

Concerning this clone itself: The conserved phenylalanine or tryptophan normally closing the CDR3 is absent here, so this likely arose from a read error. The J gene is TRBJ2-7, the V gene TRBV5-1; D gene uncertain. The CDR3 has 13 amino acids. The germline V and J ends were trimmed by 0 bases and 2 bases, with 6 bases remaining between them. From germline, CDR1 is SGHRS and CDR2 YFSETQ. CDR3 loop: CASSLAVTYEQYL. The CDR3 DNA reads as TGCGCCAGCAGCTTGGCGGTGACCTACGAGCAGTACCTC.

CDR3 residues: CASSLGTGATEAFF. The CDR3 DNA sequence: TGTGCCAGCAGCTTAGGGACAGGGGCCACTGAAGCTTTCTTT. The V gene is TRBV11-2, the J gene TRBJ1-1, with 9 bases that match TRBD1. The CDR3 covers 14 residues. J was trimmed by 4 bases and V by 1 base; bases with no gene match: 1. Germline V CDR1 and CDR2: SGHAT, FQNNGV.

This chain connects TRBV2 to TRBJ2-3; D tentatively fits TRBD1 or TRBD2 (5 bases each). With 1 base removed from V and 7 bases from J, the gap between germline ends came to 9 bases. The CDR3 covers 13 residues. Germline V gene lookup returns CDR1 SNHLY and CDR2 FYNNEI. In nucleotides, the CDR3 is TGTGCCAGCAGTGAAGGGGGGAAAAATACGCAGTATTTT. Translated: CASSEGGKNTQYF.

The chain recombines TRBV9 with TRBJ2-5; no reliable D call. Germline V gene data show CDR1 as SGDLS and CDR2 as YYNGEE. The CDR3 consists of 13 residues. V lost 4 bases to trimming and J lost 5 bases, with 12 bases between them. CDR3: CASSPTGTETQYF. CDR3 sequence (DNA): TGTGCCAGCAGCCCAACGGGCACGGAGACCCAGTACTTC.

The rearrangement uses TRBV9 and TRBJ1-1, with D possibly matching TRBD1 (5 bases). V lost 0 bases, J lost 5 bases, and 14 bases lay in between. The CDR3 extends over 15 amino acids. Germline CDR1 and CDR2: SGDLS and YYNGEE. In DNA, the CDR3 is TGTGCCAGCAGCGTAGTTTCGGGGGGGTTGACTGAAGCTTTCTTT. Encoded protein: CASSVVSGGLTEAFF.

In regard to this clone: Additional DNA sequences in this sample encode the identical CDR3. The J gene is TRBJ2-2, the V gene TRBV5-4; the D is unclear. CDR1 and CDR2 (germline): SGHNT, YYREEE (reference sequence). The V and J ends lost 0 bases and 2 bases respectively, with 8 bases between them. The CDR3 has 15 residues. The CDR3 DNA is TGTGCCAGCAGCTTGGGTGCCGGTAACACCGGGGAGCTGTTTTTT. Amino acids: CASSLGAGNTGELFF.

In its sample, this clone was seen once. The rearrangement links TRBV2 to TRBJ1-5; D gene ambiguous. Germline assignment: CDR1 SNHLY and CDR2 FYNNEI. V was cut by 6 bases and J by 1 base, with 7 bases left in between. The CDR3 runs to 13 residues. CDR3 sequence (DNA): TGTGCCAGCAGGTTTAGCAGCAATCAGCCCCAGCATTTT. Translating it yields CASRFSSNQPQHF.

This clone was found once. This chain connects TRBV5-6 to TRBJ1-2; D is unclear. With 0 bases removed from V and 0 bases from J, the gap between germline ends came to 9 bases. Germline V CDR1 and CDR2: SGHDT, YYEEEE. This CDR3 is built from 15 residues. CDR3 sequence reads: CASSLDRWTNYGYTF. DNA of the CDR3: TGTGCCAGCAGCTTGGACAGATGGACTAACTATGGCTACACCTTC.

To note about this clone: This same CDR3 is encoded by further DNA sequences in the sample. The V gene is TRBV10-1, the J gene TRBJ1-4, with D uncertain. V shed 0 bases and J shed 5 bases, with 7 bases lying between them. The CDR3 spans 14 residues. Germline-derived CDR1 and CDR2 are WNHNN and SYGVQD (reference sequence). CDR3 amino acids: CASSESGQNEKLFF. Written as DNA, the CDR3 is TGCGCCAGCAGTGAGTCGGGCCAAAATGAAAAACTGTTTTTT.

V is TRBV10-2 and J is TRBJ2-1; D not resolved. The CDR3 has 11 amino acids. Trimming took 6 bases from V and 6 from J, leaving 6 bases between them. Germline CDR1 and CDR2: WSHSY and SAAADI. CDR3 protein: CASSLVNEQFF. CDR3 DNA sequence: TGCGCCAGCAGCCTAGTCAATGAGCAGTTCTTC.

The chain links TRBV6-6 to TRBJ2-1; tentatively, D is TRBD2 (5 bases). The CDR3 extends over 14 amino acids. From germline, CDR1 is MNHNY and CDR2 SVGAGI (reference sequence). Trimming left V 7 bases short and J 6 bases short, with 16 bases between. Here the CDR3 reads CASTKYGESNEQFF. In DNA form, the CDR3 reads TGTGCCAGCACCAAGTACGGGGAGAGCAATGAGCAGTTCTTC.

The V gene is TRBV18, the J gene TRBJ2-7; D ambiguous. Trimming removed 5 bases from V and 5 bases from J, with 19 bases in between. CDR1 KGHSH and CDR2 LQKENI come from the germline V gene. The CDR3 has 15 residues. This chain's CDR3 is CASSFHPGMMDEQYF. CDR3 coding DNA: TGTGCCAGCTCATTCCATCCAGGTATGATGGACGAGCAGTACTTC.

The chain joins TRBV27 to TRBJ2-4; a possible D gene is TRBD1 (6 bases). Germline V lookup: CDR1 MNHEY, CDR2 SMNVEV (reference sequence). Trimming pared 6 bases from V and 8 bases from J, leaving 17 bases between. The CDR3 sequence is 14 residues long. The CDR3 here is CASRRQQGTDIQYF. For the CDR3, the DNA is TGTGCCAGCAGGAGACAACAGGGAACGGACATTCAGTACTTC.

This sequence joins TRBV6-5 and TRBJ1-2; D ambiguous. Trimming removed 6 bases from V and 2 bases from J, with 7 bases in between. The germline CDR1 and CDR2 sequences are MNHEY and SVGAGI. This CDR3 comprises 12 residues. The CDR3 DNA follows: TGTGCCAGCAGACAGATAAACTATGGCTACACCTTC. Its translation is CASRQINYGYTF.

This clone was recorded only once. This chain uses TRBV15 with TRBJ1-6; D remains ambiguous. The V end was cut by 3 bases, the J end by 6 bases, with 9 bases between. The CDR3 extends over 14 amino acids. The germline CDR1 and CDR2 sequences are LNHNV and YYDKDF (reference sequence). CDR3 coding DNA: TGTGCCACCAGCAGTTCACGGAGTAATTCACCCCTCCACTTT. This gives the protein CATSSSRSNSPLHF.

The chain uses TRBV7-2 and TRBJ2-2; 7 bases line up with TRBD1. Germline V gene lookup returns CDR1 SGHTA and CDR2 FQGNSA. CDR3 length: 14 amino acids. With 4 bases clipped from V and 3 bases from J, the junction kept 2 bases outside the gene matches. The CDR3 region is CASSSGQYTGELFF. The CDR3 coding sequence is TGTGCCAGCAGCTCGGGACAGTACACCGGGGAGCTGTTTTTT.

In its sample, this clone was seen a few times. The V gene is TRBV2, the J gene TRBJ1-2, with D perhaps TRBD1 (5 bases). V was pared by 3 bases and J by 5 bases, with 10 bases between. CDR1 is SNHLY and CDR2 is FYNNEI in the germline V gene. The CDR3 spans 13 residues. In nucleotides, the CDR3 is TGTGCCAGCAGTGATTCGGGGGGATATGGCTACACCTTC. Translating it yields CASSDSGGYGYTF.

V and J are TRBV5-1 and TRBJ2-5; 9 bases are shared with TRBD2. The CDR3 loop spans 16 amino acids. Germline loops: CDR1 SGHRS, CDR2 YFSETQ. J was trimmed by 2 bases and V by 4 bases; bases with no gene match: 9. In DNA form, the CDR3 reads TGCGCCAGCAGCCGGTGGGCTAGCGGGGCTCAAGAGACCCAGTACTTC. Its protein product is CASSRWASGAQETQYF. The full variable domain, in which reference TRBV5-1 and TRBJ2-5 provide the parts outside the CDR3, is KAGVTQTPRYLIKTRGQQVTLSCSPISGHRSVSWYQQTPGQGLQFLFEYFSETQRNKGNFPGRFSGRQFSNSRSEMNVSTLELGDSALYLCASSRWASGAQETQYFGPGTRLLVL.

Turning to this clone: Other DNA sequences from this sample encode an identical CDR3 as well. This chain connects TRBV18 to TRBJ2-3, with TRBD1 as a possible D gene (5 bases). With 3 bases removed from V and 3 bases from J, the gap between germline ends came to 7 bases. Germline assignment: CDR1 KGHSH and CDR2 LQKENI. The CDR3 covers 13 residues. The CDR3 sequence is CASSPRDTDTQYF. The DNA of the CDR3 is TGTGCCAGCTCACCCAGGGATACAGATACGCAGTATTTT.

The genes are TRBV5-6 and TRBJ1-1; 11 bases agree with TRBD1. CDR1 is SGHDT and CDR2 is YYEEEE in the germline V gene. Trimming cost V 0 bases and J 3 bases; bases outside gene matches: 4. The CDR3 sequence is 16 residues long. The CDR3 loop reads CASSLVWTGGDTEAFF. CDR3 nucleotide sequence: TGTGCCAGCAGCTTGGTATGGACAGGGGGCGACACTGAAGCTTTCTTT.

The chain joins TRBV30 to TRBJ2-7, with 14 bases that match TRBD2. The CDR3 contains 17 residues. Germline CDR1 and CDR2: GTSNPN and SVGIG (reference sequence). The trim removed 1 base at V and 2 bases at J, leaving 7 bases unmatched. The DNA of the CDR3 is TGTGCCTGGAGTGGACTAGCGGGGGGGCACTTTGCCTACGAGCAGTACTTC. Translating it yields CAWSGLAGGHFAYEQYF.

The chain has TRBV7-2 and TRBJ2-7; D unclear. Germline V gene data show CDR1 as SGHTA and CDR2 as FQGNSA. V lost 2 bases to trimming and J lost 3 bases, with 14 bases between them. The CDR3 sequence is 15 residues long. CDR3 region: CASSLSRNLDYEQYF. The CDR3 DNA reads as TGTGCCAGCAGCTTATCCCGGAATCTTGACTACGAGCAGTACTTC.

The V and J genes are TRBV5-4 and TRBJ1-3; a weak D match, TRBD1 (6 bases). The CDR3 sequence is 17 residues long. Germline-derived CDR1 and CDR2 are SGHNT and YYREEE (reference sequence). V lost 3 bases and J lost 0, with 16 bases in between. The CDR3 nucleotides are TGTGCCAGCAGCTCGGGGACAAGGCCCATCTCTGGAAACACCATATATTTT. Protein: CASSSGTRPISGNTIYF.

The chain combines TRBV30 with TRBJ2-5; unclear D gene. The CDR3 sequence is 11 residues long. Trimming removed 4 bases from V and 5 bases from J, with 8 bases in between. Germline V lookup: CDR1 GTSNPN, CDR2 SVGIG (reference sequence). CDR3 in DNA: TGTGCCTGGACGGCGATGGAGACCCAGTACTTC. Amino acid sequence: CAWTAMETQYF.

This chain connects TRBV27 to TRBJ2-5; TRBD1 aligns across 7 bases. J lost 3 bases, V lost 5 bases, and 21 bases had no gene match. Germline CDR1 and CDR2: MNHEY and SMNVEV (reference sequence). The CDR3 has 19 amino acids. CDR3 protein: CASSTQGVVSGTKEETQYF. The CDR3 coding sequence is TGTGCCAGCAGTACTCAGGGGGTAGTCTCCGGAACCAAGGAAGAGACCCAGTACTTC.